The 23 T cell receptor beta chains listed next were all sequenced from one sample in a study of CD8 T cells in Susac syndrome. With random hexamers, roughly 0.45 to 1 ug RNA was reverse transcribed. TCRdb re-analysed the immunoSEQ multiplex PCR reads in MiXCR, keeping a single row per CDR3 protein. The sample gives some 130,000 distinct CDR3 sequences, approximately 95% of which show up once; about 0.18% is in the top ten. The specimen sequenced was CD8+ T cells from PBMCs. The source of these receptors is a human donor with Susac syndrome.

CDR3 in amino acids: CASGGTAPYEQYF. CDR3 coding DNA: TGTGCCAGCGGAGGGACAGCCCCCTACGAGCAGTACTTC. The chain carries TRBV6-6 and TRBJ2-7; TRBD1 might be the D (7 bases). Trimming removed 8 bases from V and 2 bases from J, with 13 bases in between. The CDR3 runs to 13 residues. In germline, CDR1 is MNHNY, CDR2 SVGAGI (reference sequence).

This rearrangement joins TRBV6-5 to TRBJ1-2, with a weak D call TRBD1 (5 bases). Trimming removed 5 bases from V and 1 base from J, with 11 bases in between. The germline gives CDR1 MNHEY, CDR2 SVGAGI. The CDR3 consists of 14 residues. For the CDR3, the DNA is TGTGCCAGCAGTCCAGGGAAGCTTAACTATGGCTACACCTTC. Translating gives CASSPGKLNYGYTF.

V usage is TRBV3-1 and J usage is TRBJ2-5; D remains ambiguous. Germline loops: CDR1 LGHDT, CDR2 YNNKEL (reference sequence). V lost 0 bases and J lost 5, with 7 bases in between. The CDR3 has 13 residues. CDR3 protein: CASSQDRPETQYF. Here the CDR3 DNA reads TGTGCCAGCAGCCAAGATCGCCCGGAGACCCAGTACTTC.

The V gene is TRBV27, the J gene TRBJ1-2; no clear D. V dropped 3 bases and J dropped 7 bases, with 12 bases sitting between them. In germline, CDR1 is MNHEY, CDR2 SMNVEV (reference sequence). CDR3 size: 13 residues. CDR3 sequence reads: CASSFSVIGGYTF. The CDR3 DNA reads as TGTGCCAGCAGTTTTTCCGTGATTGGTGGCTACACCTTC.

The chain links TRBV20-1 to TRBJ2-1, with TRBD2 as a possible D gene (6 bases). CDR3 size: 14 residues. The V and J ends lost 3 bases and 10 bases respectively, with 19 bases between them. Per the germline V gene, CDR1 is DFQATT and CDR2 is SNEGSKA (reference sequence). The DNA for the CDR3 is TGCAGTGCTAGTTCCTGGCTAGCGCAATGGGAGCAGTTCTTC. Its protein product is CSASSWLAQWEQFF.

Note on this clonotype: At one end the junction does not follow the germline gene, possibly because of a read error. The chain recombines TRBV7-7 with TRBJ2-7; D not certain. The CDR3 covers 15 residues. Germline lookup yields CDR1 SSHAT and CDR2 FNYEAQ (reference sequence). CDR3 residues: CASSEEMSGSYEQYF. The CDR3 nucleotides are TGTGCTAGCAGCGAAGAAATGTCGGGTTCCTACGAGCAGTACTTC.

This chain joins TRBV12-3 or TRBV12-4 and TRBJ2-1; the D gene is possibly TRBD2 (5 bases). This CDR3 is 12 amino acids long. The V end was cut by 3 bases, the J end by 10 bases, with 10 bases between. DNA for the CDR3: TGTGCCAGCAGTTTCGGTGGCGGGGAGCAGTTCTTC. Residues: CASSFGGGEQFF.

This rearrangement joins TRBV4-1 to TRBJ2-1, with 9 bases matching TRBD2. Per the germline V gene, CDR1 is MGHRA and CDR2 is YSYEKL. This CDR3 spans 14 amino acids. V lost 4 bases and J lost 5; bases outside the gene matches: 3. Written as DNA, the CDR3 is TGCGCCAGCAGCCTAGCGGGGGTCGACAATGAGCAGTTCTTC. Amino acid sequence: CASSLAGVDNEQFF.

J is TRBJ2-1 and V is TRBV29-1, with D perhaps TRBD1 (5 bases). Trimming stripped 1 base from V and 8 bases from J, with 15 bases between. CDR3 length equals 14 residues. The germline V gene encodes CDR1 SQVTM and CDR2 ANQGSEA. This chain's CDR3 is CSVEVDKTGDEQFF. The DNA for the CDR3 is TGCAGCGTTGAAGTGGACAAAACTGGCGATGAGCAGTTCTTC.

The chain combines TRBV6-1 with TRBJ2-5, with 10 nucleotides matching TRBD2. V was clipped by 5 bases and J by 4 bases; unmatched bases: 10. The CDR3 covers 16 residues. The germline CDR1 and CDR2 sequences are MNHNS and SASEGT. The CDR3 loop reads CASSPFLGLALETQYF. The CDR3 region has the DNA TGTGCCAGCAGTCCCTTCCTGGGACTAGCGTTAGAGACCCAGTACTTC.

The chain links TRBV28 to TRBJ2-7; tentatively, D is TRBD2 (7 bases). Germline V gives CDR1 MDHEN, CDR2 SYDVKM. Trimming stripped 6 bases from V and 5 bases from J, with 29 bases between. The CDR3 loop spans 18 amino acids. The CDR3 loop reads CASRATGGGTPPRDEQYF. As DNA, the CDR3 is TGTGCCAGCAGAGCAACGGGGGGAGGGACACCCCCACGGGACGAGCAGTACTTC.

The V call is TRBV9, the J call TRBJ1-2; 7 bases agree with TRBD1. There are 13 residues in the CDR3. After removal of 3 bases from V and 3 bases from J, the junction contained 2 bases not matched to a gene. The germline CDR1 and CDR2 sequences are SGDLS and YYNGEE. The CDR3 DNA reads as TGTGCCAGCAGCGCTGACAGGGACTATGGCTACACCTTC. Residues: CASSADRDYGYTF.

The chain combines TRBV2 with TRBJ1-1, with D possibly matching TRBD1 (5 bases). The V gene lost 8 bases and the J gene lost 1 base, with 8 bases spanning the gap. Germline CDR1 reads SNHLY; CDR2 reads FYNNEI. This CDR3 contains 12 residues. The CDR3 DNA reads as TGTGCCAGCCCAGGGAAGAACACTGAAGCTTTCTTT. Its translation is CASPGKNTEAFF.

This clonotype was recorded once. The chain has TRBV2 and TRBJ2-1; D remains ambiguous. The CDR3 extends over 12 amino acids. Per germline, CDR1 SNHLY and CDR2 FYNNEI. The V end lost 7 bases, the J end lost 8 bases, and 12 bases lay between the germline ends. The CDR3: CASISRSDEQFF. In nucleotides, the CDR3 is TGTGCCAGCATCTCTAGATCCGATGAGCAGTTCTTC.

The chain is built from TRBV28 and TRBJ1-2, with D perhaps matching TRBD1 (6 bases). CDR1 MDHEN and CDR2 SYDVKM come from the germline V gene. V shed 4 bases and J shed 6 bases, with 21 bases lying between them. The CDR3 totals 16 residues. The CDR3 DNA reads TGTGCCAGCAGTTCTCTCCGGGAACAGGGTAGGGATGGCTACACCTTC. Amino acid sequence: CASSSLREQGRDGYTF.

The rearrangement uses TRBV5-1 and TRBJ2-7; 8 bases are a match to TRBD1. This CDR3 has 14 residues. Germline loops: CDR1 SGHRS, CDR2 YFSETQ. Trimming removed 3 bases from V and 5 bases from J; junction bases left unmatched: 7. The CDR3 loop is CASSSAGGGHEQYF. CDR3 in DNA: TGCGCCAGCAGCTCGGCAGGGGGCGGCCACGAGCAGTACTTC.

The CDR3 DNA reads TGTGCCAGCAAAAAATTGGACCGACTCTATGGCTACACCTTC. It is translated as CASKKLDRLYGYTF. The chain recombines TRBV9 with TRBJ1-2; D is uncertain. Per the germline V gene, CDR1 is SGDLS and CDR2 is YYNGEE. V was shortened by 6 bases and J by 4 bases, with 16 bases between the two germline ends. There are 14 residues in the CDR3. Full variable domain (remainder filled in from reference TRBV9 and TRBJ1-2): DSGVTQTPKHLITATGQRVTLRCSPRSGDLSVYWYQQSLDQGLQFLIQYYNGEERAKGNILERFSAQQFPDLHSELNLSSLELGDSALYFCASKKLDRLYGYTFGSGTRLTVV.

In nucleotides, the CDR3 is TGTGCCAGCAGCTTATCCACAGGGGGGGATCGGTTCTTC. The encoded protein is CASSLSTGGDRFF. The V call is TRBV7-2, the J call TRBJ2-1, with D maybe TRBD1 (8 bases). Trimming shortened V by 2 bases and J by 15 bases, and 17 bases separated the two germline ends. This CDR3 comprises 13 residues. CDR1 is SGHTA, CDR2 FQGNSA, per germline.

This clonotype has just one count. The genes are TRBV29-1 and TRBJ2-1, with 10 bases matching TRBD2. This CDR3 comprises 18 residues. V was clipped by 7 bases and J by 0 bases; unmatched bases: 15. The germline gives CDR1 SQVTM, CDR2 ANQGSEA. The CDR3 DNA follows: TGCAGCGCCCTCCCCGGACTAGCGGACCCGAGCTCCTACAATGAGCAGTTCTTC. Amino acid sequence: CSALPGLADPSSYNEQFF.

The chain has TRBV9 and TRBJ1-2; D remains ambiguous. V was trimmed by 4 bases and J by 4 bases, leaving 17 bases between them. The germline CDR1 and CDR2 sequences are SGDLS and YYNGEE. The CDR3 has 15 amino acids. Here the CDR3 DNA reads TGTGCCAGCAGCCCACCCATGGATCCTACCTATGGCTACACCTTC. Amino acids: CASSPPMDPTYGYTF.

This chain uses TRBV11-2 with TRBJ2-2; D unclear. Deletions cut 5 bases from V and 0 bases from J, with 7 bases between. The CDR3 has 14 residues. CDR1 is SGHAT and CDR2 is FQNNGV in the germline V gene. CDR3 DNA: TGTGCCAGCAGCCAAGGGCCGAACACCGGGGAGCTGTTTTTT. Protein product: CASSQGPNTGELFF.

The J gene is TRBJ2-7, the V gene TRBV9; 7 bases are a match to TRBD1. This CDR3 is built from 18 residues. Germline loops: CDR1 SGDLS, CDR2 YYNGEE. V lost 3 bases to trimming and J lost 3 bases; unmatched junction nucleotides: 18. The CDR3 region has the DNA TGTGCCAGCAGCGGCGACAGGGATTCCGGGGCGGCAGGCTACGAGCAGTACTTC. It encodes CASSGDRDSGAAGYEQYF.

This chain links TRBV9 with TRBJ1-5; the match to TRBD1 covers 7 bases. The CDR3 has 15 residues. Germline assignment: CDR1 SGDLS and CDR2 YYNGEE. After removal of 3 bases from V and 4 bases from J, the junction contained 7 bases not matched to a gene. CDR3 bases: TGTGCCAGCAGCGCCCAGGGGGACAGTAATCAGCCCCAGCATTTT. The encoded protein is CASSAQGDSNQPQHF.